This TCR beta chain was documented in a study of cytomegalovirus exposure and HLA in healthy donors (dated by TCRdb to 2015 to 2018). Background for the entire study: A later analysis indicated that the 130 or so validation repertoires were generated on the platform also employed for the 670 or so repertoires of the first cohort. The study aimed to test whether cataloging public T cell receptors could reveal signatures of past pathogen exposure. A separate validation cohort of 100 to 150 different subjects was used in addition to the roughly 700-subject first cohort. High-throughput TCR immunosequencing, statistical association of individual TCRs with disease status, and machine learning were combined to predict cytomegalovirus infection status. What the study reported, not specific to this receptor: The authors suggested that the approach could potentially be extended to other disease states and immunological phenotypes. The validation cohort had no HLA typing available for a later analysis, so co-occurrence within that cohort was assessed over all 120 or so repertoires. Subsequent analysis determined that TCRs grouped into clusters in the first cohort also showed a tendency toward co-occurrence across the 120 validation repertoires, and 85% to 95% of cluster scores exceeded 0. The study listed 150 to 200 TCR beta chains as associated with cytomegalovirus. Most TCR sequences were observed very rarely across donors, whereas some public TCRs were present in many individuals. A few of the identified cytomegalovirus-associated TCR beta chains were confirmed in vitro to be specific for cytomegalovirus antigens. The classifier was reported to diagnose cytomegalovirus status with high specificity and sensitivity in both the original and validation cohorts.

On this clone: Its cognate antigen has yet to be identified. Base qualities are missing; no much larger clone stands one base away.

The donors belonged to the validation cohort of 90 to 150 subjects, which was separate from the roughly 700-subject first cohort. From the cysteine up to the phenylalanine, the CDR3 has a length of 15 residues. Only CDR3 DNA is held: 45 bases, read in frame from base 1. The germline V gene specifies KGHSH as CDR1 and LQKENI as CDR2. V drops 4 bases and J drops 0 bases, leaving 9 bases in between. The library relied on the immunoSEQ multiplex PCR assay. Under the source paper's analysis protocol: A statistical classification framework was built for diagnosing cytomegalovirus status from the catalog of TCR beta chain sequences. The table was pulled from immuneACCESS by TCRdb, which kept in-frame rearrangements only. Such tables lose some clones; where checked, under half of the loss comes from unresolved V genes, and the rest has no known cause. The V and J calls and the clone size are those of that table, but D and trimming were determined from the DNA. In this sample the table shows more than 110,000 clones, 94% of which occur a single time. The top ten constitute about 1.7% of the sample.

Sequenced material: PBMCs. This TCR came from a man younger than 35 in good health and CMV-seropositive. The sequence joins TRBV18 to TRBJ2-2; D gene: possibly TRBD1, on 6 matching bases. The CDR3 reads CASSRNRANTGELFF. At the DNA level, the sequence is TGTGCCAGCTCACGTAACAGGGCGAACACCGGGGAGCTGTTTTTT. When the CDR3 is completed using the reference TRBV18 and TRBJ2-2 genes on either side, the full variable domain is NAGVMQNPRHLVRRRGQEARLRCSPMKGHSHVYWYRQLPEEGLKFMVYLQKENIIDESGMPKERFSAEFPKEGPSILRIQQVVRGDSAAYFCASSRNRANTGELFFGEGSRLTVL.